This passage covers 6 T cell receptor beta chains from one sample sequenced in a study of cytomegalovirus exposure and HLA in healthy donors. The PCR had 60 Vbeta and 13 Jbeta primers. Here immunoSEQ multiplex PCR was the method, and the copy in TCRdb shows in-frame clones only, minus some. The table has roughly 130,000 clones, 80% to 90% seen once. Sequenced sample: PBMCs. The receptor source for this set is a man aged 50 to 59 in good health and CMV-seronegative.

The chain has TRBV4-3 and TRBJ1-2; 7 bases align to TRBD1. Per the germline V gene, CDR1 is LGHNA and CDR2 is YSLEER. CDR3 length: 13 amino acids. With V trimmed by 4 bases and J by 3 bases, 2 bases remained unmatched. The chain's CDR3 is CASSRTGDYGYTF. DNA of the CDR3: TGCGCCAGCAGCCGGACAGGCGACTATGGCTACACCTTC.

The chain couples TRBV7-2 to TRBJ2-7; 9 bases fit TRBD2. Germline loops: CDR1 SGHTA, CDR2 FQGNSA. Losses at the gene ends were 6 bases for V and 0 bases for J; bases not matched to a gene: 15. This CDR3 region has 18 residues. The CDR3, as DNA: TGTGCCAGCAGTCCCCAGGGGCGGGGGGGGTTAAGCTCCTACGAGCAGTACTTC. As protein: CASSPQGRGGLSSYEQYF.

CDR3: CASSRATGTRRGYGAFF. The CDR3 bases are TGTGCCAGTAGCCGAGCCACCGGGACCAGGAGGGGTTATGGGGCTTTCTTT. The rearrangement uses TRBV19 and TRBJ1-1, with a weak D call TRBD1 (5 bases). Germline CDR1 LNHDA, CDR2 SQIVND (reference sequence). Trimming cost V 6 bases and J 11 bases, with 31 bases left between them. The CDR3 sequence is 17 residues long.

The chain couples TRBV5-5 to TRBJ2-5, with no clear D. This CDR3 comprises 14 residues. Germline V gives CDR1 SGHKS, CDR2 YYEKEE (reference sequence). Trimming stripped 1 base from V and 2 bases from J, with 9 bases between. The CDR3 is CASSLLGLQETQYF. The CDR3, as DNA: TGTGCCAGCAGCTTGTTGGGCCTACAAGAGACCCAGTACTTC.

This chain connects TRBV9 to TRBJ1-3, with D perhaps matching TRBD1 (6 bases). This CDR3 is built from 15 residues. Germline CDR1 and CDR2: SGDLS and YYNGEE. The V and J ends lost 3 bases and 0 bases respectively, with 10 bases between them. CDR3 nucleotide sequence: TGTGCCAGCAGCGGGGACACTAACTCTGGAAACACCATATATTTT. Translated, it gives CASSGDTNSGNTIYF.

The V call is TRBV19, the J call TRBJ1-2; 7 bases line up with TRBD1. Per the germline V gene, CDR1 is LNHDA and CDR2 is SQIVND (reference sequence). V dropped 2 bases and J dropped 12; count of bases not matched to a gene: 12. This CDR3 region has 14 residues. CDR3 sequence (DNA): TGTGCCAGTAGTATATCCCTCCGGGACAGATCGAACACCTTC. Translating it yields CASSISLRDRSNTF.